One and the same sample provided the 23 T cell receptor beta chains below, sequenced in a study of PD-L1 blockade in urothelial cancer. Some clones are missing from TCRdb's copy, which holds only in-frame ones; the method was immunoSEQ multiplex PCR. Among tens of thousands of clones listed, 85% were seen once. Time point defined: pretreatment peripheral blood. The sample consisted of PBMCs, taken around atezolizumab (anti-PD-L1) treatment. The origin of the receptors is a man older than 75 with urothelial cancer.

This clone was seen just once. The V and J genes are TRBV10-3 and TRBJ2-5; TRBD1 matches 8 bases. Unmatched junction bases numbered 10, after V lost 6 bases and J lost 7 bases. CDR3 length equals 14 residues. CDR1 and CDR2 from the germline V gene are ENHRY and SYGVKD. CDR3 DNA sequence: TGTGCCATCAGGGGGGACAGGAGCGGTGGGACCCAGTACTTC. Its translation: CAIRGDRSGGTQYF.

This chain links TRBV5-6 with TRBJ1-2, with 8 nucleotides matching TRBD1. The CDR3 is made up of 16 amino acids. V gave up 0 bases and J gave up 1 base; unmatched junction bases: 5. From germline, CDR1 is SGHDT and CDR2 YYEEEE. CDR3 protein: CASSLDRGIFNYGYTF. As DNA, the CDR3 is TGTGCCAGCAGCTTGGACAGGGGGATATTTAACTATGGCTACACCTTC.

The V call is TRBV5-4, the J call TRBJ1-1, with 9 bases fitting TRBD1. The V gene's germline CDR1 is SGHNT and CDR2 YYREEE (reference sequence). The CDR3 runs 16 residues. V lost 3 bases to trimming and J lost 4 bases; unmatched junction nucleotides: 10. CDR3 protein: CASSSATGGGSTEAFF. DNA of the CDR3: TGTGCCAGCAGCTCCGCCACAGGGGGCGGAAGCACTGAAGCTTTCTTT.

This chain links TRBV10-2 with TRBJ1-3; no firm D call. The CDR3 has 15 amino acids. V was trimmed by 2 bases and J by 3 bases, leaving 11 bases between them. In germline, CDR1 is WSHSY, CDR2 SAAADI. CDR3 sequence: CASSEKREGGNTIYF. In DNA, the CDR3 is TGCGCCAGCAGTGAGAAGAGGGAGGGTGGAAACACCATATATTTT.

This clone has a single count. This chain connects TRBV30 to TRBJ2-1; 14 bases line up with TRBD2. With 3 bases clipped from V and 9 bases from J, the junction kept 10 bases outside the gene matches. The V gene's germline CDR1 is GTSNPN and CDR2 SVGIG (reference sequence). This CDR3 is built from 16 residues. DNA for the CDR3: TGTGCCTGGAGCCCCGGGACTAGCGGGAGTTCGACTGAGCAGTTCTTC. This codes for CAWSPGTSGSSTEQFF.

In its sample, this clone was seen a few times. The chain recombines TRBV19 with TRBJ1-5, with 10 bases matching TRBD1. The CDR3 has 17 amino acids. Germline CDR1 LNHDA, CDR2 SQIVND (reference sequence). V shed 7 bases, J shed 2 bases, and the junction held 11 bases outside the gene matches. The CDR3 sequence: CASTQPIGTGGNQPQHF. Here the CDR3 DNA reads TGTGCCAGTACCCAACCAATCGGGACAGGGGGCAATCAGCCCCAGCATTTT.

J is TRBJ2-7 and V is TRBV7-2; D remains ambiguous. CDR3 length: 14 residues. The V end lost 3 bases, the J end lost 4 bases, and 13 bases lay between the germline ends. Germline V gene sequence: CDR1 SGHTA, CDR2 FQGNSA. The CDR3 reads CASSFRSDTYEQYF. The CDR3 coding sequence is TGTGCCAGCAGCTTCAGGTCTGATACTTACGAGCAGTACTTC.

This clone was detected a few times. This chain links TRBV19 with TRBJ2-1, with 7 bases lining up with TRBD2. The CDR3 covers 16 residues. The germline V gene encodes CDR1 LNHDA and CDR2 SQIVND (reference sequence). V gave up 5 bases and J gave up 4 bases; unmatched junction bases: 11. The CDR3 DNA sequence: TGTGCCAGTAGTCAGAAGGTGGCTAGCGGTTACAATGAGCAGTTCTTC. Translated: CASSQKVASGYNEQFF.

The chain has TRBV4-3 and TRBJ2-2; TRBD2 aligns across 7 bases. The CDR3 contains 16 residues. Unmatched junction bases numbered 3, after V lost 0 bases and J lost 2 bases. CDR1 and CDR2 from the germline V gene are LGHNA and YSLEER. As DNA, the CDR3 is TGCGCCAGCAGCCAAGAGCGGGGGACTAACACCGGGGAGCTGTTTTTT. Amino acids: CASSQERGTNTGELFF.

The chain has TRBV27 and TRBJ2-7, with TRBD2 as a possible D gene (6 bases). Germline V gene lookup returns CDR1 MNHEY and CDR2 SMNVEV (reference sequence). The CDR3 has 16 residues. Trimming shortened V by 8 bases and J by 5 bases, and 25 bases separated the two germline ends. This CDR3 is CASGDGGVEGKHEQYF. The CDR3 bases are TGTGCCAGCGGGGACGGAGGGGTGGAGGGAAAGCACGAGCAGTACTTC.

V gene TRBV19 combines with J gene TRBJ2-7; 10 bases are a match to TRBD2. After removal of 6 bases from V and 3 bases from J, the junction contained 20 bases not matched to a gene. The germline V gene encodes CDR1 LNHDA and CDR2 SQIVND (reference sequence). The CDR3 sequence is 19 residues long. In DNA, the CDR3 is TGTGCCAGTAGCCCCCGACAGGGATCCTCCGGGACTAGCGTCTACGAGCAGTACTTC. Its translation: CASSPRQGSSGTSVYEQYF.

The V call is TRBV30, the J call TRBJ1-1; D uncertain. The CDR3 covers 12 residues. Trimming shortened V by 1 base and J by 7 bases, and 10 bases separated the two germline ends. Germline V lookup: CDR1 GTSNPN, CDR2 SVGIG (reference sequence). The chain's CDR3 is CAWSDLLYEAFF. Written as DNA, the CDR3 is TGTGCCTGGAGTGACCTATTATATGAAGCTTTCTTT.

The J gene is TRBJ2-3, the V gene TRBV2, with TRBD1 as a possible D gene (5 bases). From germline, CDR1 is SNHLY and CDR2 FYNNEI. This CDR3 is 15 amino acids long. Trimming cost V 4 bases and J 0 bases, with 11 bases left between them. The CDR3 spells CASSGTGTSTDTQYF. CDR3 nucleotide sequence: TGTGCCAGCAGTGGTACAGGCACTAGCACAGATACGCAGTATTTT.

This sequence joins TRBV19 and TRBJ2-1; 12 bases line up with TRBD1. The CDR3 is 17 residues long. The J segment lost 8 bases and the V segment lost 5 bases, leaving 13 bases of the junction unmatched. The germline gives CDR1 LNHDA, CDR2 SQIVND (reference sequence). CDR3 coding DNA: TGTGCCAGTAGTCGAATGGCAGGGACAGGGGGCAGATATGAGCAGTTCTTC. This codes for CASSRMAGTGGRYEQFF.

This chain connects TRBV11-2 to TRBJ2-1; weak D call: TRBD1 (6 bases). CDR1 and CDR2 (germline): SGHAT, FQNNGV. The length of the CDR3 is 19 residues. V was cut by 2 bases and J by 4 bases, with 24 bases left in between. The CDR3 is CASSLTRFRAAGTYNEQFF. For the CDR3, the DNA is TGTGCCAGCAGCTTAACCCGTTTCAGGGCGGCAGGGACATACAATGAGCAGTTCTTC.

The chain couples TRBV19 to TRBJ2-3; 9 bases line up with TRBD2. V shed 8 bases and J 3 bases; nucleotides not matched to a gene: 9. This CDR3 has 15 amino acids. Looked up from germline, CDR1 is LNHDA and CDR2 is SQIVND (reference sequence). The CDR3 sequence: CASAQGSGRTDTQYF. CDR3 sequence (DNA): TGTGCCAGTGCCCAGGGGAGCGGGAGGACAGATACGCAGTATTTT.

V usage is TRBV30 and J usage is TRBJ2-7, with 8 bases fitting TRBD2. CDR3 length equals 13 residues. After removal of 2 bases from V and 7 bases from J, the junction contained 7 bases not matched to a gene. Germline V gives CDR1 GTSNPN, CDR2 SVGIG (reference sequence). CDR3 amino acids: CAWSTGGPGEQYF. For the CDR3, the DNA is TGTGCCTGGAGTACGGGAGGGCCGGGGGAGCAGTACTTC.

The DNA for the CDR3 is TGTGCCAGCAGCTTGGCCCCGACTAGCGCCCAAGAGACCCAGTACTTC. This codes for CASSLAPTSAQETQYF. The rearrangement joins TRBV5-4 to TRBJ2-5; 8 nucleotides align to TRBD2. This CDR3 region has 16 residues. The V and J ends lost 0 bases and 1 base, in that order; junction bases with no gene match: 5. Germline-derived CDR1 and CDR2 are SGHNT and YYREEE (reference sequence).

J is TRBJ2-1 and V is TRBV11-2; 7 bases map to TRBD1. This CDR3 is built from 15 residues. Losses at the gene ends were 4 bases for V and 4 bases for J; bases not matched to a gene: 7. Germline V gene lookup returns CDR1 SGHAT and CDR2 FQNNGV. CDR3 in amino acids: CASSSRQGVYNEQFF. For the CDR3, the DNA is TGTGCCAGCAGCTCTCGACAGGGTGTTTACAATGAGCAGTTCTTC.

V is TRBV5-5 and J is TRBJ2-1, with D unresolved. Trimming cost V 3 bases and J 5 bases, with 6 bases left between them. This CDR3 is 12 amino acids long. Germline CDR1 is SGHKS and CDR2 is YYEKEE (reference sequence). CDR3 amino acids: CASSSTHNEQFF. The CDR3 DNA is TGTGCCAGCAGCTCAACACACAATGAGCAGTTCTTC.

The chain joins TRBV10-2 to TRBJ2-5, with 11 positions matching TRBD2. The ends lost 4 bases at V and 2 bases at J; junction bases unmatched: 12. The CDR3 is made up of 18 amino acids. Germline loops: CDR1 WSHSY, CDR2 SAAADI. The CDR3 reads CASSVRGSGRAKQETQYF. The CDR3 region has the DNA TGCGCCAGCAGTGTAAGAGGTAGCGGGAGGGCCAAGCAAGAGACCCAGTACTTC.

The chain carries TRBV19 and TRBJ2-7; 9 bases line up with TRBD2. CDR1 is LNHDA and CDR2 is SQIVND in the germline V gene (reference sequence). Trimming at V came to 5 bases and at J to 4 bases, leaving 9 bases not matched to a gene. There are 15 residues in the CDR3. The CDR3 loop is CASSESAGGPYEQYF. CDR3 nucleotides: TGTGCCAGTAGTGAGTCAGCGGGAGGACCGTACGAGCAGTACTTC. Complete variable domain (other parts from reference TRBV19 and TRBJ2-7): DGGITQSPKYLFRKEGQNVTLSCEQNLNHDAMYWYRQDPGQGLRLIYYSQIVNDFQKGDIAEGYSVSREKKESFPLTVTSAQKNPTAFYLCASSESAGGPYEQYFGPGTRLTVT.

This chain connects TRBV30 to TRBJ2-5; 9 nucleotides agree with TRBD2. The germline V gene has CDR1 GTSNPN and CDR2 SVGIG (reference sequence). The CDR3 covers 14 residues. With 3 bases clipped from V and 0 bases from J, the junction kept 2 bases outside the gene matches. The CDR3 reads CAWRSGRNQETQYF. CDR3 nucleotides: TGTGCCTGGAGGAGCGGGAGGAACCAAGAGACCCAGTACTTC.